This T cell receptor beta chain stems from a study of Ad26.COV2.S vaccination and SARS-CoV-2 variants. This CDR3 spans 13 amino acids. Germline V gene sequence: CDR1 SEHNR, CDR2 FQNEAQ (reference sequence). V dropped 4 bases and J dropped 9; count of bases not matched to a gene: 3. Treatment of the sample: some 20 received Ad26.COV2.S at low or high dose, single or two shots; about five received placebo; per-sample allocation not given. Day 63 after the first vaccine or placebo injection was the time point for sampling. In Boston, the donor was an adult between 18-55 years of age. Expression of Wuhan-strain SARS-CoV-2 spike came from the Ad26 vector that formed the vaccine. Study-wide findings and caveats: Higher spike-specific TCR breadth was found in vaccine recipients than in placebo recipients. Measurements of TCR breadth and depth may have given underestimates of the total T cell responses.

Profiled with immunoSEQ multiplex PCR; TCRdb holds only in-frame clones, not every one. The repertoire consists of about 680,000 clones, with more than 80% occurring once and the leading ten covering around 1.4%. With respect to this clone: Its antigen remains unidentified.

The receptor's source is a person between 18 and 65 years old who received the Ad26.COV2.S COVID-19 vaccine or a placebo. The chain has TRBV7-9 and TRBJ1-6, with 7 bases lining up with TRBD1. This sample comprised peripheral blood, obtained in a trial of Ad26.COV2.S vaccine versus placebo. The chain's CDR3 is CASSSRTGSPLHF. CDR3 in DNA: TGTGCCAGCAGCTCCCGGACAGGTTCACCCCTCCACTTT.